Listed below are T cell receptor beta chains from one sample, sequenced in a study of T cell repertoires in cytomegalovirus infection. These receptors lack a known antigen. One entry per CDR3 protein results from TCRdb running MiXCR on the reads. Of around 500,000 distinct CDR3 sequences listed, approximately 46% are singletons. The material was cultured PBMCs, obtained from culture after CMV antigen stimulation. The source of these receptors is a human donor in good health (CMV status not recorded). Some clones in this sample may be carry-over from other donors' samples. CDR3s include the opening cysteine and the closing phenylalanine or tryptophan. A D gene is named only where the DNA matches it firmly. The size entry is marked missing in some rows and otherwise reads once, few, many or a size class.

CDR3aa | CDR3nt | j_gene | abundance | d_gene | v_gene
CSARVNGAGRGNEQYF | TGCAGTGCTAGAGTAAACGGGGCAGGCCGGGGGAACGAGCAGTACTTC | TRBJ2-7 | - | - | TRBV20-1
CSVTAWDNPMNTEAFF | TGCAGCGTGACGGCTTGGGACAACCCCATGAACACTGAAGCTTTCTTT | TRBJ1-1 | - | - | TRBV29-1
CASSLVGGNEQYF | TGTGCCAGCAGTTTGGTCGGGGGAAACGAGCAGTACTTC | TRBJ2-7 | few | - | TRBV12-3/TRBV12-4
CASSFGTGQGVQPQHF | TGTGCCAGCAGCTTCGGAACCGGACAGGGGGTTCAGCCCCAGCATTTT | TRBJ1-5 | - | TRBD1 | TRBV7-9
CASSNHRVHYEQYF | TGTGCCAGCAGTAACCACAGGGTTCACTACGAGCAGTACTTC | TRBJ2-7 | - | - | TRBV25-1
CASSTDRSAEQYF | TGTGCCAGCAGCACGGACCGTTCGGCCGAGCAGTACTTC | TRBJ2-7 | few | - | TRBV11-1
CAIRPRGVGELFF | TGTGCCATCAGACCGCGCGGGGTCGGGGAGCTGTTTTTT | TRBJ2-2 | - | - | TRBV10-3
CASTPWGLAGGSYNEQFF | TGTGCCAGCACTCCTTGGGGACTAGCGGGGGGCTCCTACAATGAGCAGTTCTTC | TRBJ2-1 | - | TRBD2 | TRBV6-1
CASSLADRLTDTQYF | TGCGCCAGCAGCTTGGCGGACAGACTCACAGATACGCAGTATTTT | TRBJ2-3 | - | - | TRBV5-1
CASSFLGFGQPQHF | TGTGCCAGCAGCTTTTTGGGCTTCGGTCAGCCCCAGCATTTT | TRBJ1-5 | many | - | TRBV7-2
CASSFLTFNTGELFF | TGTGCCAGCAGCTTCCTCACATTCAACACCGGGGAGCTGTTTTTT | TRBJ2-2 | - | - | TRBV7-2
CASRPPGGQPQHF | TGTGCCAGCAGACCCCCCGGCGGACAGCCCCAGCATTTT | TRBJ1-5 | - | - | TRBV6-6
CASSPRLAGGHTDTQYF | TGTGCCAGCAGCCCCCGACTAGCGGGGGGACACACAGATACGCAGTATTTT | TRBJ2-3 | - | TRBD2 | TRBV7-6